This TCR beta chain derives from a study of blood T cells in healthy people across ages (dated by TCRdb to 2015 to 2017). Regarding the complete study: In model experiments, template switching captured about one uniquely barcoded TCR beta cDNA molecule for every two T cells. The study measured age-related changes in TCR beta repertoire diversity using deep sequencing normalized with unique cDNA molecular identifiers. The donors were split into four age groups: young (average 16 years), middle-aged (roughly 39), aged (over 55) and long-lived (under 90). Two additional independent replicas of 1 million unique cDNA reads from the same blood draw were analyzed for two donors (one aged 18 to 30 and one aged 80 or older). Here is what the overall study found, with its caveats: Total diversity estimates from one million sequenced T cells were considered lower bounds and underestimates. The percentage of naive T cells measured by flow cytometry correlated strongly with observed TCR beta diversity. Because donor CMV infection status was unknown, age-related changes in expanded clonotypes were potentially confounded. The long-lived group showed more naive CD4+ T cells, fewer expanded clones and increased TCR diversity than the aged group, suggesting age selection. As age increased, observed TCR beta diversity per million T cells dropped in a roughly linear way, and a significant reduction was already evident by age 40. Conclusive comparison of naive and antigen-experienced compartments was prevented by the profiling of bulk unsorted PBMCs.

About this clonotype: Its target antigen remains unknown. The DNA is omitted, as the CDR3 cannot be located on it reliably, and the CDR3 follows TCRdb's listing.

Donors were about 36 systemically healthy Caucasian individuals from Russia aged about 6 to 100 years. Each donor gave about 9.8 milliliters of peripheral blood, drawn into EDTA-treated Vacutainer tubes. PBMCs were isolated by Ficoll-Paque density-gradient centrifugation, with at least 6 million obtained per sample. Total RNA was extracted from PBMCs with Trizol reagent, with at least 5.5 micrograms obtained per sample. For every donor, flow cytometry on a PBMC aliquot measured the percentage of naive CD45RAhigh/CD27high T cells. Per the germline V gene (reference sequence), SEHNR is the CDR1 and FQNEAQ is the CDR2. The CDR3 holds 13 amino acids from the cysteine to the phenylalanine. Receptors were amplified or captured by 5' RACE. Sequencing relied on an Illumina HiSeq 2500. A second PCR of roughly 7 to 12 cycles was run with a J-beta primer mix and a sample-barcoded 5' primer. A template-switch 5' adaptor carrying 12 random nucleotides introduced a unique molecular identifier onto each TCR beta cDNA molecule. At least 3 million CDR3-containing paired-end reads were obtained from each sample. All of the RNA was converted into first-strand cDNA using the Mint cDNA synthesis kit, with a TRBC-specific oligonucleotide serving as the primer. All cDNA was treated with uracil-DNA glycosylase and then went through a first 18-cycle PCR with the universal primers M1SS and BC2_uni_R. On the authors' methods: Normalization of each sample was performed by random selection of 1 million high-quality reads, each carrying a distinct molecular identifier. Reads with shared molecular identifiers were discarded instead of being binned into consensus sequences. MiTCR, run with a Q25 quality threshold and the strictest error-elimination algorithm, handled CDR3 identification, clonotype clustering and error correction. A nonparametric unseen species model with Euler transformation was used to estimate a lower bound on total TCR beta diversity. In-frame beta chains were kept once TCRdb had trimmed the public reads at Q25 with fastp and called clones with MiXCR. Rows merge per CDR3 protein into single entries with the most common DNA and genes. These V and J calls originate from TCRdb's pipeline instead of the authors' own analysis. This sample comprises hundreds of thousands of distinct CDR3 sequences, 20% to 30% of them detected only once. Jointly, the top ten make up 9.4% of the sample.

The data also belong to a second study, concerning T cells of mothers and their children. Taken from the second paper: Nine systemically healthy Caucasian individuals, comprising three mothers and their six children, were included as donors. cDNA synthesis used all of the extracted RNA, with roughly 1.5 ug of RNA in each 15 ul reaction. Sample barcodes and 2-4 random nucleotides were added via the M1S primer in the second PCR. Over 10 million TCR beta CDR3 reads came from each mother, compared with some 3 million reads from each child. TCR recombination output is similarly shaped by thymic selection in related and unrelated pairs, with a minor effect exerted by inherited differences. Related mother-child pairs always showed normalized repertoire overlap that was slightly higher than in unrelated mother-child pairs, though the difference was never significant. No persistent microchimeric T cell clones were detected, at a sensitivity of roughly 96 clones per million clonotypes. In the study, deep NGS was used to compare the TCR beta repertoires of mothers and children, and features distinguishing related mother-child pairs from unrelated individuals were sought. Mothers averaged about 37 +/- 4 years of age and children averaged around 10 +/- 4 years. After adapter ligation with NEBNext reagents, the libraries were sequenced on Illumina HiSeq 2000 with 100+100 nt paired-end reads. To prevent cross-contamination, the mother and child libraries were prepared a month apart and were sequenced in separate runs. Between about 500,000 and 2,100,000 distinct TCR beta clonotypes were identified per donor. Naive TCR beta clonotypes were estimated from low-frequency clonotypes matched to each donor's FACS-determined naive share, without sorting.

This sequence uses TRBV7-9 and TRBJ2-3; TRBD1, as called in the table, went unchecked against the DNA. The sequencing input was blood. The sequence derives from a boy under 18 in good health. CDR3 loop: CASILGPSDTQYF.